This T cell receptor beta chain was recorded in a study of Ad26.COV2.S vaccination and SARS-CoV-2 variants. This clone has only one observation. This CDR3 has 14 residues. CDR1 SGDLS and CDR2 YYNGEE come from the germline V gene. V was pared by 4 bases and J by 5 bases, with 16 bases between. Treatment in this sample: some 20 received Ad26.COV2.S at low or high dose, single or two shots; roughly five received placebo; per-sample allocation not given. The samples date from day 63 after the first vaccine or placebo injection. Produced via immunoSEQ multiplex PCR; TCRdb's table is partial and in-frame only. The table lists about 400,000 clones, about four fifths of them singletons.

This material consisted of peripheral blood, taken in a trial of Ad26.COV2.S vaccine versus placebo. This sequence was found in a person between 18 and 59 years old who received the Ad26.COV2.S COVID-19 vaccine or a placebo. The gene calls are TRBV9 and TRBJ2-7; D possibly uses TRBD1 or TRBD2 (5 bases each). The CDR3 sequence is CASSLTGGSHEQYF. As DNA, the CDR3 is TGTGCCAGCAGCCTAACAGGCGGGTCCCACGAGCAGTACTTC.